This TCR beta chain came from a study of CD8 T cells in Susac syndrome (dated 2019 in TCRdb). As for the study more broadly: Of the Susac syndrome patients who were sequenced, roughly 8 were in clinical remission while 5 or 6 had clinically active disease. At blood withdrawal, Susac syndrome patients were either therapy-naive, taking corticosteroids (in some cases with IVIg as well), or taking IVIg alone. Repertoire sequencing was used to test whether CD8+ T cell activation and differentiation in Susac syndrome was antigen driven.

The investigation overall reported the following: The TCR sequencing and HLA analysis was acknowledged to have included a relatively small number of individuals. No clonal expansion was detected in the CD4+ T cell repertoire of Susac syndrome patients.

Peripheral blood CD8+ and CD4+ T cells from healthy donors, Susac syndrome patients and multiple sclerosis patients were profiled by high-throughput TCR beta sequencing. The Susac syndrome patients fulfilled recently defined diagnostic criteria for definite or probable disease. CD8+ TEMRA cells were enriched by FACS, while bulk CD8+ and CD4+ T cells were purified by magnetic negative isolation. Blood was drawn into EDTA tubes, processed within 24 hours, and PBMCs were isolated by density gradient centrifugation. PBMCs intended for TCR sequencing were frozen in liquid nitrogen and were later thawed in a 37 degrees C water bath. Purity of sorted or isolated CD4+, CD8+ and CD8+ TEMRA cells was at least 90%. The CDR3 runs 15 amino acids, cysteine and phenylalanine included. The DNA shown is the 45-base CDR3, in frame from base 1. V ends up 6 bases short and J 5 bases short, with an unmatched junction base count of 7. The germline V gene (reference sequence) yields MNHNY for CDR1 and SVGAGI for CDR2.

RNA was extracted using the RNeasy kit, and roughly 0.5 to 1 ug of the RNA was reverse transcribed with random hexamers. TCR beta CDR3 regions were amplified with the immunoSEQ multiplex PCR assay covering 54 Vbeta and 13 Jbeta segments. PCR amplification bias was corrected using a synthetic template baseline for primer optimization and computational correction. For the original study's pipeline: Only productive sequences were kept, with reads annotated to V, D and J genes according to IMGT and analyzed in immunoSEQ Analyzer. To calculate clonality, Shannon entropy was normalized by log2 of the number of productive unique sequences and then subtracted from one. For each patient and control, public and private clones were evaluated within the 100 most prevalent clones. Susac-specific clones were defined as absent from healthy and MS cohorts, 1052 published viral clones and other ImmuneACCESS disease sequences. The raw public reads went through TCRdb reprocessing: fastp at Q25, MiXCR clone calling, in-frame beta chains kept. Entries that share a CDR3 protein sequence are merged under the most common genes and DNA. TCRdb, not the original authors, processed these V and J calls. This sample comprises some 210,000 distinct CDR3 sequences, about 94% of them detected only once. Of the sample, under 0.2% falls within the top ten clones.

Points on this clonotype: The antigen this receptor binds is unknown. One base away there is no much larger clone; base qualities are not given.

The V gene is TRBV6-6 and the J gene is TRBJ1-6, with TRBD1 matching 7 junction bases. The source is a human donor with Susac syndrome. The sequencing input was CD4+ T cells from PBMCs. The DNA is TGTGCCAGCAGAAACCGGGACAGAGATAATTCACCCCTCCACTTT. Translated, this is CASRNRDRDNSPLHF.